This entry describes one TCR beta chain. Per the germline V gene, CDR1 is SNHLY and CDR2 is FYNNEI. CDR3 size: 16 residues. With 6 bases clipped from V and 7 bases from J, the junction kept 7 bases outside the gene matches. Authors' processing steps: Reference gene primer amplification in the assay estimated nucleated cell counts. Repertoires were generated with immunoSEQ multiplex PCR, while TCRdb's copy carries only in-frame clones and drops some. That table supplies the V and J calls and clone size; D and trimming were determined from the DNA. Seen here are 350,000 to 450,000 clones, about 85% observed once, and the top ten hold approximately 3.7%. The data were taken from a study of blood T cell repertoires in COVID-19. About the study: Both acute and convalescent COVID-19 samples were obtained from the United States, Italy and Spain. T cells, B-cell-depleted T cells, or PBMCs provided the cDNA or gDNA that served as material.

The sequence was collected from a young woman with acute or convalescent COVID-19. V and J are TRBV2 and TRBJ2-1; 15 bases align to TRBD2. Sequencing used peripheral blood. The CDR3 here is CASSRTSGGARNEQFF. CDR3 DNA: TGTGCCAGCAGCAGGACTAGCGGGGGGGCCAGAAATGAGCAGTTCTTC.